Listed below are T cell receptor beta chains from one sample, sequenced in a study of cytomegalovirus exposure and HLA in healthy donors. Generated by immunoSEQ multiplex PCR, the TCRdb table keeps only in-frame clones and is missing some. The sample yields some 290,000 clones, 88% seen once. The sequenced sample was PBMCs. The origin of the receptors is a man aged 25-45 years in good health and CMV-seronegative. Each CDR3 is given with its conserved first and last residue. A D gene is named only where the DNA matches it firmly. For some rows the clone size is stated as once, few or many, or as a class when expanded; others skip it.

j_call	d_call	v_call	clone_size	cdr3_nt	cdr3_aa
TRBJ2-7	NA	TRBV7-8	NA	TGTGCCAGCAGTAGGCTGGGACAAGGGCCTCCGAGGGCCGAGCAGTACTTC	CASSRLGQGPPRAEQYF
TRBJ2-7	NA	TRBV12-2	NA	TGTGCAAGTCGCTTAGCGATCCGGACAGGGGAGCAGTACTTC	CASRLAIRTGEQYF
TRBJ1-3	NA	TRBV19	NA	TGTGCCAGCCTTAAGACAGATTTCTCTGGAAACACCATATATTTT	CASLKTDFSGNTIYF
TRBJ1-2	TRBD1	TRBV4-1	NA	TGCGCCAGCAGCCAGGGGGGACAGGCTCAAAACTATGGCTACACCTTC	CASSQGGQAQNYGYTF
TRBJ2-4	NA	TRBV5-5	NA	TGTGCCAGCAGCTTGTTAGTAGCCAAAAACATTCAGTACTTC	CASSLLVAKNIQYF
TRBJ1-5	TRBD1	TRBV15	few	TGTGCCACCAGCAGAGATTCGGGGACAGGGGTGGGCAATCAGCCCCAGCATTTT	CATSRDSGTGVGNQPQHF
TRBJ1-2	TRBD1	TRBV27	NA	TGTGCCAGCTCACGACAGGGGTCCAACTATGGCTACACCTTC	CASSRQGSNYGYTF
TRBJ1-4	NA	TRBV5-1	NA	TGCGCCAGCAGCTTGACAGGAAATAATGAAAAACTGTTTTTT	CASSLTGNNEKLFF
TRBJ2-3	NA	TRBV6-1	NA	TGTGCCAGCAGTGAAAACTTGGGGCTCACAGATACGCAGTATTTT	CASSENLGLTDTQYF
TRBJ2-1	NA	TRBV7-9	NA	TGTGCCAGCAGCTACAGGGAGGAGCAGTTCTTC	CASSYREEQFF
TRBJ2-5	TRBD1	TRBV6-6	NA	TGTGCCAGCAGGGAAACAGGGGTCGAGACCCAGTACTTC	CASRETGVETQYF
TRBJ2-5	TRBD2	TRBV11-2	NA	TGTGCCAGCAGCTTAGCCCTACTAGCGGGGGGGCGTGGAGAGACCCAGTACTTC	CASSLALLAGGRGETQYF
TRBJ2-5	TRBD1	TRBV5-6	NA	TGTGCCAGCAGCCCGGACAGGGGAGGGGAGACCCAGTACTTC	CASSPDRGGETQYF
TRBJ1-2	TRBD1	TRBV5-4	NA	TGTGCCAGCAGCCCGTGGACAGGGGATAAGAAGGGAGCTAACTATGGCTACACCTTC	CASSPWTGDKKGANYGYTF
TRBJ2-2	NA	TRBV9	NA	TGTGCCAGCAGCGTAGAAGGGGGCACCGGGGAGCTGTTTTTT	CASSVEGGTGELFF
TRBJ2-1	TRBD2	TRBV9	NA	TGTGCCAGCAGCGTAACTAGCGGGGGGACCCCTTCCTACAATGAGCAGTTCTTC	CASSVTSGGTPSYNEQFF
TRBJ1-2	NA	TRBV19	NA	TGTGCCAGTAGTATTCCCCAGGCAGTCTATGGCTACACCTTC	CASSIPQAVYGYTF
TRBJ2-7	TRBD2	TRBV19	NA	TGTGCCAGTAGTCGGACGGGGGGGCCATACGAGCAGTACTTC	CASSRTGGPYEQYF
TRBJ2-7	NA	TRBV27	once	TGTGCCAGCAGTTTATATGGGACACCAGACTTCGAAACCTACGAGCAGTACTTC	CASSLYGTPDFETYEQYF
TRBJ2-1	TRBD1	TRBV5-4	NA	TGTGCCAGCAGCCCTGGACAGGGTACCTACAATGAGCAGTTCTTC	CASSPGQGTYNEQFF
TRBJ2-1	NA	TRBV30	NA	TGTGCCCGCGGGGACAGTAGCTCCTACAATGAGCAGTTCTTC	CARGDSSSYNEQFF
TRBJ1-2	TRBD1	TRBV6-1	NA	TGTGCCAGCAGTGAGAGGACAGGGGGAAACTATGGCTACACCTTC	CASSERTGGNYGYTF
TRBJ1-6	TRBD1	TRBV5-6	NA	TGTGCCAGCAGCCACGGGACAGGGATTTATAATTCACCCCTCCACTTT	CASSHGTGIYNSPLHF
TRBJ2-5	NA	TRBV5-6	NA	TGTGCCAGCAGCCTAAAAGAGACCCAGTACTTC	CASSLKETQYF
TRBJ1-5	TRBD1	TRBV5-5	few	TGTGCCAGCAGCTGGGATTCCGGGACAGGGGGCCGACAGCCCCAGCATTTT	CASSWDSGTGGRQPQHF
TRBJ2-7	TRBD1	TRBV4-1	NA	TGCGCCAGCAGCCATGGACAGGGGATAGTGTGGGAGCAGTACTTC	CASSHGQGIVWEQYF
TRBJ2-7	NA	TRBV18	NA	TGTGCCAGCTCACCCCCGGCAGGGGAGTCTTACGAGCAGTACTTC	CASSPPAGESYEQYF
TRBJ2-1	NA	TRBV5-1	NA	TGCGCCAGCAGTAGTCGGAGGAACGGTGAGCAGTTCTTC	CASSSRRNGEQFF
TRBJ2-7	NA	TRBV27	NA	TGTGCCAGCAGTCCCTCTCTAGGGGATAAAGGGGTCTACGAGCAGTACTTC	CASSPSLGDKGVYEQYF